This T cell receptor beta chain is from a study of tumor-infiltrating lymphocytes in oesophageal squamous cell carcinoma. The CDR3 is 14 amino acids. Germline values: CDR1 SGHTA, CDR2 FQGTGA. One entry per CDR3 protein, called by TCRdb with MiXCR from the PCR reads. The sample has 10,000 or so distinct CDR3 sequences, approximately 59% seen once; the top ten hold around 35%. This chain uses TRBV7-3 with TRBJ2-7, with TRBD1 identical over 7 bases. With the DNA end fitting TRBJ2-5 better, the J assignment may be wrong. This clonotype originated in a male donor with esophageal squamous cell carcinoma. Sample: esophageal tumor tissue. In nucleotides, the CDR3 is TGTGCCAGCAGTGCACAGGGGAGAGGGGAGACCCAGTACTTC. Residues: CASSAQGRGETQYF.